This is a list of T cell receptor beta chains from one sample in a study of cytomegalovirus exposure and HLA in healthy donors. The table came from immunoSEQ multiplex PCR; TCRdb's copy has only in-frame clones and leaves some out. This table holds fewer than 150,000 clones. The sequencing input was PBMCs. These receptors came from a man aged 35-49 years in good health and CMV-seronegative. CDR3s include the opening cysteine and the closing phenylalanine or tryptophan. The D gene is left open where the match is weak.

V: TRBV6-5
J: TRBJ2-3
D: TRBD1
DNA: TGTGCCAGCAAGGACAGGGTAACAGATACGCAGTATTTT
CDR3: CASKDRVTDTQYF

V: TRBV11-2
J: TRBJ2-1
D: TRBD2
DNA: TGTGCCAGCAGCTCCCCTCGGGGGGGGAACAATGAGCAGTTCTTC
CDR3: CASSSPRGGNNEQFF

V: TRBV5-3
J: TRBJ1-1
D: TRBD1
DNA: TGTGCCAGAAGCTCAGGACAGGGAATGAACACTGAAGCCTTCTTT
CDR3: CARSSGQGMNTEAFF

V: TRBV4-3
J: TRBJ1-3
D: -
DNA: TGCGCCAGCAGCCAGGGCTTTGGAAACACCATATATTTT
CDR3: CASSQGFGNTIYF

V: TRBV2
J: TRBJ2-2
D: -
DNA: TGTGCCAGCAGTCTGACACAGGACACCGGGGAGCTGTTTTTT
CDR3: CASSLTQDTGELFF

V: TRBV28
J: TRBJ1-2
D: -
DNA: TGTGCCAGCTCTCCTGAGGACTATGGCTACACCTTC
CDR3: CASSPEDYGYTF

V: TRBV6-5
J: TRBJ2-1
D: TRBD2
DNA: TGTGCCAGCAGTTCCCCCAAGCGGGGAGGCAATGAGCAGTTCTTC
CDR3: CASSSPKRGGNEQFF

V: TRBV6-5
J: TRBJ2-2
D: -
DNA: TGTGCCAGCAGTTCCCGTTATACGGGGAGCGGGGAGCTGTTTTTT
CDR3: CASSSRYTGSGELFF

V: TRBV6-1
J: TRBJ1-1
D: -
DNA: TGTGCCAGCACTGGACAGCGTGAAGCTTTCTTT
CDR3: CASTGQREAFF

V: TRBV5-6
J: TRBJ1-1
D: TRBD1
DNA: TGTGCCAGCAGCTGGACAGGCGAAGGGGTCACTGAAGCTTTCTTT
CDR3: CASSWTGEGVTEAFF

V: TRBV4-1
J: TRBJ2-7
D: -
DNA: TGCGCCAGCAGCCAAGGGAGGGGGCCCTACGAGCAGTACTTC
CDR3: CASSQGRGPYEQYF

V: TRBV6-1
J: TRBJ2-7
D: TRBD1
DNA: TGTGCCAGCAGTCCCGGGACAGGGCTCTACGAGCAGTACTTC
CDR3: CASSPGTGLYEQYF

V: TRBV28
J: TRBJ1-1
D: -
DNA: TGTGCCACCCTTAGGGGAGGGTATCCTGAAGCTTTCTTT
CDR3: CATLRGGYPEAFF

V: TRBV20-1
J: TRBJ1-2
D: -
DNA: TGCAGTGTTACCCCCGGCGGTGGCTACACCTTC
CDR3: CSVTPGGGYTF

V: TRBV27
J: TRBJ2-2
D: TRBD1
DNA: TGTGCCAGCCGGGACAGGGGCACCGGGGAGCTGTTTTTT
CDR3: CASRDRGTGELFF

V: TRBV7-2
J: TRBJ2-7
D: TRBD1
DNA: TGTGCCAGCAGCTTAGTATTCCAGGGGGCTTACGAGCAGTACTTC
CDR3: CASSLVFQGAYEQYF

V: TRBV19
J: TRBJ2-1
D: -
DNA: TGTGCCAGTCGGACTTCGGAGCTTAAATCCAATGAGCAGTTCTTC
CDR3: CASRTSELKSNEQFF

V: TRBV15
J: TRBJ1-1
D: -
DNA: TGTGCCACCAGCAGAGGCGGGACGAACACTGAAGCTTTCTTT
CDR3: CATSRGGTNTEAFF

V: TRBV7-9
J: TRBJ1-4
D: TRBD1
DNA: TGTGCCAGCAGAAGGACAGGGGATAGTGAAAAACTGTTTTTT
CDR3: CASRRTGDSEKLFF

V: TRBV10-1
J: TRBJ1-2
D: -
DNA: TGCGCCAGCAGTGGGGGCCTTGGGGTTAGATGCTACACCTTC
CDR3: CASSGGLGVRCYTF

V: TRBV5-6
J: TRBJ2-5
D: -
DNA: TGTGCCAGCAGCTTGGAGAGGCCAAAAGGCAGCCTGGGAGAGACCCAGTACTTC
CDR3: CASSLERPKGSLGETQYF

V: TRBV7-9
J: TRBJ1-2
D: TRBD1
DNA: TGTGCCAGCAGCTTAGGGCCGGGACAGGGGAATGGCTACACCTTC
CDR3: CASSLGPGQGNGYTF

V: TRBV7-9
J: TRBJ1-2
D: -
DNA: TGTGCCAGCGTCCTACCGGTTAACTATGGCTACACCTTC
CDR3: CASVLPVNYGYTF

V: TRBV7-3
J: TRBJ2-2
D: TRBD2
DNA: TGTGCCAGCAGCTTGGTAGCGGGGCCCGGGGAGCTGTTTTTT
CDR3: CASSLVAGPGELFF

V: TRBV27
J: TRBJ1-1
D: -
DNA: TGTGCCAGCAGTTTTGAGGAGAACACTGAAGCTTTCTTT
CDR3: CASSFEENTEAFF

V: TRBV6-4
J: TRBJ1-1
D: -
DNA: TGTGCCAGCAGTGTGGTTGAGGGAACTGAAGCTTTCTTT
CDR3: CASSVVEGTEAFF

V: TRBV9
J: TRBJ2-5
D: TRBD1
DNA: TGTGCCAGCAGCGTAGCTACCGGACAGGGCTTAAAAGAGACCCAGTACTTC
CDR3: CASSVATGQGLKETQYF

V: TRBV19
J: TRBJ2-1
D: TRBD2
DNA: TGTGCCAGTAGTGGGGCGGGGGACGGCAGCACCTACAATGAGCAGTTCTTC
CDR3: CASSGAGDGSTYNEQFF

V: TRBV2
J: TRBJ2-2
D: TRBD2
DNA: TGTGCCAGCAGTGTGGCTAGCGGGGGGGCGAACACCGGGGAGCTGTTTTTT
CDR3: CASSVASGGANTGELFF

V: TRBV2
J: TRBJ2-6
D: -
DNA: TGTGCCAGCAGGACGGGGTCAGGGGTGCTCGCTGGGGCCAACGTCCTGACTTTC
CDR3: CASRTGSGVLAGANVLTF

V: TRBV9
J: TRBJ1-1
D: -
DNA: TGTGCCAGCAGCGTAGGGCGGACAGTTGATATCACTGAAGCTTTCTTT
CDR3: CASSVGRTVDITEAFF

V: TRBV28
J: TRBJ1-3
D: -
DNA: TGTGCCAGCAGTTTAGTCCCTGGAGGCCCACTACTCGGAAACACCATATATTTT
CDR3: CASSLVPGGPLLGNTIYF

V: TRBV6-5
J: TRBJ1-2
D: TRBD1
DNA: TGTGCCAGCAGGGGACAGGGGTTTGGCTACACCTTC
CDR3: CASRGQGFGYTF

V: TRBV5-4
J: TRBJ2-5
D: -
DNA: TGTGCCAGCAGCTTGTGGGAGAAAGAGACCCAGTACTTC
CDR3: CASSLWEKETQYF

V: TRBV6-1
J: TRBJ2-7
D: TRBD2
DNA: TGTGCCAGCAGTGTGGCAGGCGGGGGGGCTATACGAGAGCAGTACTTC
CDR3: CASSVAGGGAIREQYF

V: TRBV5-1
J: TRBJ1-1
D: -
DNA: TGCGCCAGCAGGCTAGCAGGACTCTTAAACACTGAAGCTTTCTTT
CDR3: CASRLAGLLNTEAFF

V: TRBV23-1
J: TRBJ2-7
D: -
DNA: TGCGCCAGCAGTCATCCCAACGACAGGCCCTACACCTACGAGCAGTACTTC
CDR3: CASSHPNDRPYTYEQYF

V: TRBV7-2
J: TRBJ2-7
D: -
DNA: TGTGCCAGCAGCTTAGCCGCAGGGGTCTTCGACGAGCAGTACTTC
CDR3: CASSLAAGVFDEQYF

V: TRBV27
J: TRBJ2-1
D: -
DNA: TGTGCCAGCAGTTTATCACGGGGGGCGGTCTACAATGAGCAGTTCTTC
CDR3: CASSLSRGAVYNEQFF

V: TRBV4-3
J: TRBJ2-2
D: -
DNA: TGCGCCAGCAGCCAAGATGTCAGGGCGAACACCGGGGAGCTGTTTTTT
CDR3: CASSQDVRANTGELFF

V: TRBV9
J: TRBJ1-2
D: TRBD1
DNA: TGTGCCAGCAGGAGTCTTACAGGGGGAGCGGACTATGGCTACACCTTC
CDR3: CASRSLTGGADYGYTF

V: TRBV19
J: TRBJ1-5
D: -
DNA: TGTGCCAGTAGTATAGATCTTCACAGTTTGACCCAGCATTTT
CDR3: CASSIDLHSLTQHF

V: TRBV10-3
J: TRBJ2-6
D: TRBD1
DNA: TGTGCCATCAGCGGCGGACAGGGGGCGGGGGGGGCCAACGTCCTGACTTTC
CDR3: CAISGGQGAGGANVLTF